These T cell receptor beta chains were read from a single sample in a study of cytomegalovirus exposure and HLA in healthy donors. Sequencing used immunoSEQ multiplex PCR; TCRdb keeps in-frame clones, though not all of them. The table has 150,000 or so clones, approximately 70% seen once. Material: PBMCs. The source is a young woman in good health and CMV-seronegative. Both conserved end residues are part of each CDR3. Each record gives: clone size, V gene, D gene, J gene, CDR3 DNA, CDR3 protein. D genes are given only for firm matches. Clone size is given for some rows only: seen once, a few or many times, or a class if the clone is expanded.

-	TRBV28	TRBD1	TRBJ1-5	TGTGCCAGCAGTTCCGGGACAGGGGTTCAGCCCCAGCATTTT	CASSSGTGVQPQHF
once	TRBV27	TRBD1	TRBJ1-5	TGTGCCAGCAGTGACTGGACAGGGACGATAGGCAATCAGCCCCAGCATTTT	CASSDWTGTIGNQPQHF
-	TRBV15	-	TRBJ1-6	TGTGCCACCAGCAGAGATCACGCGGCAAGCTCCTATAATTCACCCCTCCACTTT	CATSRDHAASSYNSPLHF
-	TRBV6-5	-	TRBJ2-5	TGTGCCAGCAGCTTCCAGAATCTAGCGACCCAGTACTTC	CASSFQNLATQYF
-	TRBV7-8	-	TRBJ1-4	TGTGCCAGCAGCTTAAACAGGGTACCTAATGAAAAACTGTTTTTT	CASSLNRVPNEKLFF
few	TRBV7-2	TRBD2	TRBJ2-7	TGTGCCAGCAGCCCTCTAGCGGGGTCGTACGAGCAGTACTTC	CASSPLAGSYEQYF
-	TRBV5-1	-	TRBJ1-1	TGCGCCAGCAGCCTACAGGGATCCACTGAAGCTTTCTTT	CASSLQGSTEAFF
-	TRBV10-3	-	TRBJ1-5	TGTGCCATCAGTGAGTTCAGGGAAAGTCAGCCCCAGCATTTT	CAISEFRESQPQHF
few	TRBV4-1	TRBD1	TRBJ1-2	TGCGCCAGCAGCCAAGGTTCAGGGACAGTTTATGGCTACACCTTC	CASSQGSGTVYGYTF
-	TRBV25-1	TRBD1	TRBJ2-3	TGTGCCAGCAGTGACCGGGGGACAGGAGAAAGGGATACGCAGTATTTT	CASSDRGTGERDTQYF
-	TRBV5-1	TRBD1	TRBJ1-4	TGCGCCAGCAGCCAGGACAGGGCCGAGGGTGAAAAACTGTTTTTT	CASSQDRAEGEKLFF
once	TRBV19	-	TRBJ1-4	TGTGCCAGTAGTGTGACAGGCGCCCTGAGCGGTGAAAAACTGTTTTTT	CASSVTGALSGEKLFF
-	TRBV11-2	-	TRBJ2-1	TGTGCCAGCAGGGGATTCGGACTAAACAATGAGCAGTTCTTC	CASRGFGLNNEQFF
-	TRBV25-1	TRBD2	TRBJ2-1	TGTGCCAGCAGCAAACTAGCGGGAGAATACAATGAGCAGTTCTTC	CASSKLAGEYNEQFF
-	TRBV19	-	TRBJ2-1	TGTGCCAGTTCCAAGAGAAATGAGCAGTTCTTC	CASSKRNEQFF
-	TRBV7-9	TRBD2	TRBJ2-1	TGTGCCAGCAGCCCACCTACTAGCGGGATTAACAATGAGCAGTTCTTC	CASSPPTSGINNEQFF
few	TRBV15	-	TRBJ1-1	TGTGCCACCAGCTCAGGGCAGGTCACTGAAGCTTTCTTT	CATSSGQVTEAFF
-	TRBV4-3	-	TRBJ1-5	TGCGCCAGCAGCCAAGATCGGGGGTCCTGGAGCAATCAGCCCCAGCATTTT	CASSQDRGSWSNQPQHF
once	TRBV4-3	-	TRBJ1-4	TGCGCCAGCAGTTCCCGGGAGACCGTTGCAACTAATGAAAAACTGTTTTTT	CASSSRETVATNEKLFF
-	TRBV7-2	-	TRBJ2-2	TGTGCCAGCAGCTTAGCGGTTTCCGGGTCGAGGACCGGGGAGCTGTTTTTT	CASSLAVSGSRTGELFF
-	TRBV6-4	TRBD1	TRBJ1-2	TGTGCCAGCAGTGAGACAGGGGATTCCTATGGCTACACCTTC	CASSETGDSYGYTF
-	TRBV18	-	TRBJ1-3	TGTGCCAGCTCAACTCCCCTCAGGCCGGGGGGAAACACCATATATTTT	CASSTPLRPGGNTIYF
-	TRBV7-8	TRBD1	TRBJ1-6	TGTGCCAGCAGCTGGGGGACAGGGGGTAATTCACCCCTCCACTTT	CASSWGTGGNSPLHF